This T cell receptor (beta chain) derives from a study of shared T cell receptors in the human thymus. Here immunoSEQ multiplex PCR was the method, and the copy in TCRdb shows in-frame clones only, minus some. The profile shows 600,000 or so clones, 80% to 90% of them singletons. The germline CDR1 and CDR2 sequences are DFQATT and SNEGSKA (reference sequence). V shed 4 bases and J 12 bases; nucleotides not matched to a gene: 6. The CDR3 length is 11 residues. The sample also formed part of further work on human thymus T cells. That publication notes: Thymus tissue for the work was resected from patients undergoing corrective heart surgery. Thymic and blood repertoires seemed to show skewed V and J gene use. Unrelated individuals had highly overlapping thymic repertoires, as reported in related research.

This chain uses TRBV20-1 with TRBJ2-1, with 7 bases matching TRBD2. Sequencing input: thymocytes. The sequence came from a boy younger than two with a congenital heart defect. This CDR3 reads CSATLAGRQFF. The CDR3 nucleotides read TGCAGTGCTACCTTAGCGGGCAGGCAGTTCTTC.